Following are 14 T cell receptor beta chains from one sample sequenced in a study of blood T cell repertoires in COVID-19. Sequencing was performed with immunoSEQ multiplex PCR; in TCRdb, only in-frame clones are kept and a portion is missing. The table records roughly 280,000 clones, less than 85% of them present only once. Sequencing was performed on peripheral blood. The receptor source for this set is a man aged 60-69 years who had recovered from COVID-19.

The chain links TRBV19 to TRBJ2-1, with TRBD1 matching over 7 bases. Trimming took 9 bases from V and 6 from J; bases not matched to a gene: 8. The CDR3 sequence is 13 residues long. Germline CDR1 reads LNHDA; CDR2 reads SQIVND (reference sequence). The CDR3 protein is CASLNRGGNEQFF. CDR3 sequence (DNA): TGTGCCAGCCTGAACAGGGGCGGCAATGAGCAGTTCTTC. Full variable domain (remainder filled in from reference TRBV19 and TRBJ2-1): DGGITQSPKYLFRKEGQNVTLSCEQNLNHDAMYWYRQDPGQGLRLIYYSQIVNDFQKGDIAEGYSVSREKKESFPLTVTSAQKNPTAFYLCASLNRGGNEQFFGPGTRLTVL.

The chain links TRBV7-9 to TRBJ1-6, with a tentative D call TRBD1 (6 bases). CDR3 length: 16 residues. Trimming shortened V by 1 base and J by 9 bases, and 16 bases separated the two germline ends. CDR1 and CDR2 (germline): SEHNR, FQNEAQ (reference sequence). The CDR3 coding sequence is TGTGCCAGCAGCTTAGGAGGGCAGGGGTTAACTTCACCCCTCCACTTT. Amino acid sequence: CASSLGGQGLTSPLHF.

This clone appeared a single time. This chain joins TRBV6-4 and TRBJ2-3; 8 bases fit TRBD1. This CDR3 region has 14 residues. Trimming removed 10 bases from V and 4 bases from J; junction bases left unmatched: 10. Per the germline V gene, CDR1 is MRHNA and CDR2 is SNTAGT. The CDR3 here is CATARQGQADTQYF. DNA of the CDR3: TGTGCCACCGCCAGACAGGGACAGGCAGATACGCAGTATTTT.

The chain has TRBV4-1 and TRBJ2-7, with D tentatively TRBD2 (7 bases). The length of the CDR3 is 17 residues. CDR1 is MGHRA, CDR2 YSYEKL, per germline. V was clipped by 3 bases and J by 6 bases, with 24 bases between them. The CDR3 loop reads CASSHLGGGRVRPEQYF. The CDR3 DNA follows: TGCGCCAGCAGCCACCTTGGGGGGGGGCGAGTTCGTCCCGAGCAGTACTTC.

The chain is built from TRBV6-5 and TRBJ1-4, with D perhaps matching TRBD1 (6 bases). Germline V gene sequence: CDR1 MNHEY, CDR2 SVGAGI. V was cut by 10 bases and J by 2 bases, with 14 bases left in between. This CDR3 comprises 14 residues. The CDR3 loop reads CATTWDKTNEKLFF. DNA for the CDR3: TGTGCCACGACATGGGACAAGACTAATGAAAAACTGTTTTTT.

The sample holds a few counts of this clone. V and J are TRBV6-5 and TRBJ1-2, with D possibly matching TRBD1 (5 bases). Germline CDR1 MNHEY, CDR2 SVGAGI. The CDR3 totals 13 residues. Trimming removed 6 bases from V and 7 bases from J, with 15 bases in between. This CDR3 reads CASRTPQGGGYTF. The CDR3 nucleotides read TGTGCCAGCAGAACGCCGCAGGGTGGTGGCTACACCTTC.

J is TRBJ2-2 and V is TRBV24-1, with TRBD1 identical over 7 bases. Trimming took 4 bases from V and 3 from J; bases not matched to a gene: 4. In germline, CDR1 is KGHDR, CDR2 SFDVKD. The CDR3 covers 15 residues. The CDR3 DNA is TGTGCCACCAGTGAATATGACAGGGACACCGGGGAGCTGTTTTTT. Amino acid sequence: CATSEYDRDTGELFF.

The chain couples TRBV6-5 to TRBJ2-3, with no clear D. The germline V gene has CDR1 MNHEY and CDR2 SVGAGI. Trimming took 7 bases from V and 0 from J, leaving 11 bases between them. This CDR3 has 14 amino acids. The CDR3 DNA reads TGTGCCAGCAAGGTTCGGCGGAGCACAGATACGCAGTATTTT. Its translation is CASKVRRSTDTQYF.

The V gene is TRBV4-2, the J gene TRBJ2-6, with D perhaps matching TRBD1 (6 bases). Per germline, CDR1 LGHNA and CDR2 YNFKEQ. V lost 4 bases, J lost 0 bases, and 13 bases lay in between. The CDR3 has 17 residues. This CDR3 reads CASSRTAGDSGANVLTF. In DNA, the CDR3 is TGTGCCAGCAGCCGGACAGCCGGGGACTCTGGGGCCAACGTCCTGACTTTC.

V gene TRBV19 combines with J gene TRBJ1-2; D remains unclear. Germline-derived CDR1 and CDR2 are LNHDA and SQIVND (reference sequence). The V end was cut by 3 bases, the J end by 1 base, with 6 bases between. This CDR3 is 13 amino acids long. For the CDR3, the DNA is TGTGCCAGTAGTATTCTAAGTAACTATGGCTACACCTTC. Protein sequence: CASSILSNYGYTF.

This clone was recorded a few times. The chain has TRBV10-2 and TRBJ1-6, with 7 bases lining up with TRBD1. The CDR3 spans 15 residues. Germline V gives CDR1 WSHSY, CDR2 SAAADI. J gave up 6 bases and V 6 bases, and 8 bases lay outside the gene matches. CDR3 bases: TGCGCCAGCAGGGGACAGACCTATAGTAATTCACCCCTCCACTTT. Its protein product is CASRGQTYSNSPLHF.

Only a few counts were recorded for this clone. The chain couples TRBV2 to TRBJ1-3; no firm D call. From germline, CDR1 is SNHLY and CDR2 FYNNEI. The CDR3 covers 12 residues. Trimming removed 5 bases from V and 1 base from J, with 3 bases in between. DNA for the CDR3: TGTGCCAGCAGTTATTCTGGAAACACCATATATTTT. Encoded protein: CASSYSGNTIYF.

The rearrangement joins TRBV7-6 to TRBJ2-4, with TRBD2 identical over 12 bases. Germline V gene data show CDR1 as SGHVS and CDR2 as FNYEAQ. This CDR3 spans 19 amino acids. Trimming took 5 bases from V and 0 from J; bases not matched to a gene: 11. The CDR3 region is CASSPQGASGGVAKNIQYF. The CDR3 nucleotides are TGTGCCAGCAGCCCCCAAGGGGCTAGCGGGGGGGTAGCCAAAAACATTCAGTACTTC.

The chain recombines TRBV3-1 (or the pseudogene TRBV3-2) with TRBJ1-6; no clear D. The CDR3 extends over 16 amino acids. V lost 4 bases to trimming and J lost 0 bases, with 10 bases between them. The germline V gene encodes CDR1 LGHDT and CDR2 YNNKEL (reference sequence). The CDR3 DNA reads TGTGCCAGCAGCCCCGGACTCAGCTCCTATAATTCACCCCTCCACTTT. This sequence encodes CASSPGLSSYNSPLHF.